This TCR beta chain was sequenced in a study of cytomegalovirus exposure and HLA in healthy donors. Remarks on this clone: Its antigen is unidentified.

V shed 4 bases and J shed 1 base, with 11 bases lying between them. CDR3 length: 15 residues. The V gene's germline CDR1 is MGHRA and CDR2 YSYEKL. Study-wide findings and caveats: For most TCR beta V segments, an earlier analysis put the productive rate at about 90% or about 30% of the time. The authors assumed roughly uniform sequencing depth across donors for presence/absence analyses.

The PCR used 60 Vbeta and 13 Jbeta primers. Assay used: immunoSEQ multiplex PCR; TCRdb lists only in-frame clones, some missing. Of 250,000 to 350,000 clones detected, roughly 89% appear once; the ten largest clones hold 3.5% to 4%. The TCR was taken from a middle-aged man in good health and CMV-seropositive. The sequenced sample consisted of PBMCs. The chain combines TRBV4-1 with TRBJ1-5, with D perhaps TRBD1 (5 bases). The CDR3 region is CASSPQGQSNQPQHF. CDR3 nucleotide sequence: TGCGCCAGCAGCCCTCAGGGTCAGAGCAATCAGCCCCAGCATTTT.